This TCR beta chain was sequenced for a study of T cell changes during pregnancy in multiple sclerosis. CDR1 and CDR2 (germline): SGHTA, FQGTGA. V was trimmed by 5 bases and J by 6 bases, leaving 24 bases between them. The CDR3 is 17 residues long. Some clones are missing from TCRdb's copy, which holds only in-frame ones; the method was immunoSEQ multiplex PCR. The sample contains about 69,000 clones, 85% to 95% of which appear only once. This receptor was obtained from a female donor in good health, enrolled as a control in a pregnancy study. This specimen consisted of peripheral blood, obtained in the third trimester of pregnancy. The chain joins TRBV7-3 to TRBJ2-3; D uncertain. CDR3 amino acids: CASSLMTRNPPLDTQYF. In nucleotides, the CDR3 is TGTGCCAGCAGCCTTATGACGCGGAACCCACCGTTGGATACGCAGTATTTT.